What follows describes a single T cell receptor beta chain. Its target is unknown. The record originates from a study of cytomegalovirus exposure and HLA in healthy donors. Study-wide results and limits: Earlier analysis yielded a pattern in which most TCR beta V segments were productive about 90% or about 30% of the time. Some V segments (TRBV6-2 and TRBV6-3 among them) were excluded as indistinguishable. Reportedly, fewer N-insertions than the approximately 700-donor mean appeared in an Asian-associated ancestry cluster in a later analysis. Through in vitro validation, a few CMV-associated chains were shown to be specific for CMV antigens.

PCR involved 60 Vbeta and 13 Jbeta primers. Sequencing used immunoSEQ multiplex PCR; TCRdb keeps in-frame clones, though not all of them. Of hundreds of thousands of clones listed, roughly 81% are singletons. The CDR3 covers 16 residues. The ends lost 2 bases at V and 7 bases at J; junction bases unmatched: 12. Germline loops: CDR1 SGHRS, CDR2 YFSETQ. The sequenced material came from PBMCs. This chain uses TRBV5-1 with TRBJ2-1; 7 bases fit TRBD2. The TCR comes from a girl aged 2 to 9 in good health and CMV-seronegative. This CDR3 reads CASSFTSAGRLNEQFF. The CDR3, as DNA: TGCGCCAGCAGCTTTACTAGCGCTGGACGTCTAAATGAGCAGTTCTTC.